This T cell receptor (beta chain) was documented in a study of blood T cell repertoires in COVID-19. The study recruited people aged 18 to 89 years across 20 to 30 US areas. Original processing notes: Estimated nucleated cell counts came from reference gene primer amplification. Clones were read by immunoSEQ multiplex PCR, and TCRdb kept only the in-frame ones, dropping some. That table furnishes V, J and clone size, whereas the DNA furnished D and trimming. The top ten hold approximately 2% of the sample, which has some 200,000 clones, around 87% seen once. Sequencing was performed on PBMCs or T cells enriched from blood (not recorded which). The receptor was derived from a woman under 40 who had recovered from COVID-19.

The DNA for the CDR3 is TGTGCCTGGAGTCCAGGGACTTCTGGAAACACCATATATTTT. This sequence encodes CAWSPGTSGNTIYF. J is TRBJ1-3 and V is TRBV30; possibly TRBD1 for D (5 bases). This CDR3 contains 14 residues. Germline V CDR1 and CDR2: GTSNPN, SVGIG (reference sequence). V shed 2 bases and J shed 1 base, with 9 bases lying between them.